One and the same sample provided the 10 T cell receptor beta chains below, sequenced in a study of T cells in Graves' hyperthyroidism and ophthalmopathy. RNA transcripts yielded amplified TCR beta CDR3 regions. Initially, a first-round RT-PCR of the TCR CDR3 employed the HTBI primer set. TCRdb reprocessed the multiplex PCR reads via MiXCR and lists one record per CDR3 protein. The sample has about 290,000 distinct CDR3 sequences, about an eighth seen once. The sequenced sample consisted of blood. These receptors all stem from a middle-aged woman with Graves' hyperthyroidism.

This clonotype was found many times. The chain combines TRBV19 with TRBJ1-2; no clear D. The germline V gene encodes CDR1 LNHDA and CDR2 SQIVND (reference sequence). CDR3 length: 12 amino acids. V was clipped by 6 bases and J by 3 bases, with 8 bases between them. CDR3 region: CASSTRDYGYTF. The CDR3 DNA follows: TGTGCCAGTAGCACGCGGGACTATGGCTACACCTTC.

This clonotype was counted many times. The chain couples TRBV24-1 to TRBJ2-2; D is unclear. V was cut by 4 bases and J by 4 bases, with 15 bases left in between. This CDR3 spans 16 amino acids. Germline V gene sequence: CDR1 KGHDR, CDR2 SFDVKD. The CDR3 reads CATSDPVPTGTGELFF. In DNA form, the CDR3 reads TGTGCCACCAGTGACCCCGTCCCGACCGGCACCGGGGAGCTGTTTTTT.

This clonotype was found many times. V gene TRBV4-2 combines with J gene TRBJ2-7; D uncertain. Germline V gives CDR1 LGHNA, CDR2 YNFKEQ. The CDR3 has 12 amino acids. V gave up 0 bases and J gave up 7 bases, with 7 bases separating them. The CDR3 protein is CASSQDSREQYF. CDR3 sequence (DNA): TGTGCCAGCAGCCAAGATTCACGTGAGCAGTACTTC.

The chain has TRBV6-9 and TRBJ1-3; D remains ambiguous. Trimming removed 3 bases from V and 1 base from J, with 7 bases in between. The CDR3 is 14 residues long. The germline CDR1 and CDR2 sequences are MNHGY and SVAAGI. CDR3 sequence reads: CASSYEVSGNTIYF. The DNA for the CDR3 is TGTGCCAGCAGTTACGAGGTTTCTGGAAACACCATATATTTT.

Note on this clonotype: Given a much more abundant clone one base away, this may be a read error. The DNA of the CDR3 is TGTACCAGTAGTATAGGTTTGGGACCGACCTACGAGCAGTACTTC. Its protein is CTSSIGLGPTYEQYF. The V and J genes are TRBV19 and TRBJ2-7; D tentatively fits TRBD1 or TRBD2 (5 bases each). The V gene's germline CDR1 is LNHDA and CDR2 SQIVND (reference sequence). This CDR3 has 15 residues.

This clonotype showed up many times. J is TRBJ1-1 and V is TRBV5-1; unclear D gene. Per germline, CDR1 SGHRS and CDR2 YFSETQ. The CDR3 contains 16 residues. V shed 4 bases and J shed 5 bases, with 21 bases lying between them. The CDR3: CASSPRTGRRLTEAFF. The CDR3 nucleotides are TGCGCCAGCAGCCCTAGAACTGGACGGAGACTAACTGAAGCTTTCTTT. Supplemented by reference TRBV5-1 and TRBJ1-1, the full variable domain reads KAGVTQTPRYLIKTRGQQVTLSCSPISGHRSVSWYQQTPGQGLQFLFEYFSETQRNKGNFPGRFSGRQFSNSRSEMNVSTLELGDSALYLCASSPRTGRRLTEAFFGQGTRLTVV.

There are many counts of this clonotype. V usage is TRBV13 and J usage is TRBJ1-4; 11 nucleotides align to TRBD1. V gave up 5 bases and J gave up 8 bases; unmatched junction bases: 4. The CDR3 runs 14 residues. Germline loops: CDR1 PRHDT, CDR2 FYEKMQ (reference sequence). This CDR3 reads CASSRTGGLEKLFF. CDR3 DNA: TGTGCCAGCAGCAGGACAGGGGGCTTAGAAAAACTGTTTTTT.

In its sample, this clonotype was seen a few times. The CDR3 reads CASSEYGGLAGGPYNEQFF. CDR3 bases: TGTGCCAGCAGTGAATATGGGGGACTAGCGGGAGGCCCCTACAATGAGCAGTTCTTC. The chain uses TRBV6-1 and TRBJ2-1, with 15 bases matching TRBD2. The V and J ends lost 2 bases and 2 bases, in that order; junction bases with no gene match: 7. The V gene's germline CDR1 is MNHNS and CDR2 SASEGT. The CDR3 has 19 amino acids.

This clonotype was counted ten times or more. V gene TRBV6-2 or TRBV6-3 combines with J gene TRBJ1-5; TRBD1 might be the D (5 bases). The length of the CDR3 is 15 residues. Germline assignment: CDR1 MNHEY and CDR2 SVGEGT. Trimming removed 6 bases from V and 4 bases from J, with 16 bases in between. CDR3: CASRRPGTANQPQHF. CDR3 in DNA: TGTGCCAGCAGGCGCCCCGGGACGGCAAATCAGCCCCAGCATTTT.

This clonotype was counted at least ten times. The rearrangement links TRBV2 to TRBJ2-1, with TRBD2 as a possible D gene (5 bases). This CDR3 region has 13 residues. V was pared by 7 bases and J by 6 bases, with 13 bases between. Per the germline V gene, CDR1 is SNHLY and CDR2 is FYNNEI. The CDR3 coding sequence is TGTGCCAGCATATCCAACCGGGGCAATGAGCAGTTCTTC. Amino acid sequence: CASISNRGNEQFF.